The present T cell receptor beta chain was sequenced within a study of CD8 T cells in Susac syndrome. With random hexamers, roughly 0.45 to 1 ug RNA was reverse transcribed. One entry per CDR3 protein results from TCRdb running MiXCR on the immunoSEQ multiplex PCR reads. Among more than 250,000 distinct CDR3 sequences listed, about 92% were seen once. The CDR3 consists of 14 residues. Germline V gives CDR1 MNHEY, CDR2 SMNVEV (reference sequence). The trim removed 8 bases at V and 6 bases at J, leaving 13 bases unmatched. This chain joins TRBV27 and TRBJ2-7; 7 bases are shared with TRBD2. This receptor was identified in a human donor with multiple sclerosis. Sequencing was performed on CD4+ T cells from PBMCs. The CDR3 DNA follows: TGTGCCAGCGGGGGGGGGATTGAGCGGACCGAGCAGTACTTC. Its translation: CASGGGIERTEQYF.